These 17 T cell receptor beta chains originate from one sample sequenced in a study of cytomegalovirus exposure and HLA in healthy donors. 60 Vbeta and 13 Jbeta primers were used in PCR. Repertoires were generated with immunoSEQ multiplex PCR, while TCRdb's copy carries only in-frame clones and drops some. The table includes some 160,000 clones, roughly 80% detected once. The sample comprised PBMCs. The receptors here all came from a male donor in good health and CMV-seronegative.

The chain uses TRBV9 and TRBJ2-1; 8 bases are shared with TRBD1. Germline loops: CDR1 SGDLS, CDR2 YYNGEE. The V segment lost 2 bases and the J segment 4 bases; nucleotides outside the gene matches: 5. CDR3 length equals 15 residues. Written as DNA, the CDR3 is TGTGCCAGCAGCGTTAAACAGGGGGATTACAATGAGCAGTTCTTC. Translated: CASSVKQGDYNEQFF.

The rearrangement links TRBV11-2 to TRBJ2-1; 7 bases are a match to TRBD2. Germline V gene lookup returns CDR1 SGHAT and CDR2 FQNNGV. The CDR3 extends over 17 amino acids. The V segment lost 7 bases and the J segment 7 bases; nucleotides outside the gene matches: 19. CDR3 in DNA: TGTGCCAGCACCCCCTGGGGCGGGAGTGGGGCGTGGAATGAGCAGTTCTTC. This gives the protein CASTPWGGSGAWNEQFF.

The rearrangement links TRBV19 to TRBJ1-2; D gene uncertain. V dropped 7 bases and J dropped 1 base, with 16 bases sitting between them. This CDR3 comprises 15 residues. Germline lookup yields CDR1 LNHDA and CDR2 SQIVND (reference sequence). In nucleotides, the CDR3 is TGTGCCAGTACGGTTGCGCGAGATCTTAACTATGGCTACACCTTC. This codes for CASTVARDLNYGYTF.

This clone was recorded once. V usage is TRBV27 and J usage is TRBJ2-3; 9 bases are shared with TRBD1. Trimming removed 5 bases from V and 0 bases from J; junction bases left unmatched: 6. The CDR3 has 16 amino acids. Germline assignment: CDR1 MNHEY and CDR2 SMNVEV (reference sequence). CDR3 coding DNA: TGTGCCAGCAGTCCGAACAGGGGGCGTAGCACAGATACGCAGTATTTT. Protein sequence: CASSPNRGRSTDTQYF.

The chain carries TRBV7-9 and TRBJ2-5, with TRBD2 matching over 7 bases. The better agreement between TRBJ2-7 and the DNA end casts doubt on the J call. CDR1 SEHNR and CDR2 FQNEAQ come from the germline V gene (reference sequence). The CDR3 sequence is 14 residues long. The CDR3 sequence is CASSLGGVSYEQYF. The CDR3 coding sequence is TGTGCCAGCAGCTTGGGGGGGGTCTCCTACGAGCAGTACTTC.

In its sample, this clone was seen a few times. V usage is TRBV6-5 and J usage is TRBJ2-3, with 8 bases identical to TRBD1. This CDR3 is built from 15 residues. CDR1 and CDR2 (germline): MNHEY, SVGAGI. The junction had 8 bases not matched to a gene; V was cut back by 6 bases and J by 3 bases. The CDR3 bases are TGTGCCAGCAGCCACGGACAGGGTGGGACAGATACGCAGTATTTT. As protein: CASSHGQGGTDTQYF.

V and J are TRBV6-5 and TRBJ2-2; D may be TRBD1 (6 bases). Germline lookup yields CDR1 MNHEY and CDR2 SVGAGI. V was trimmed by 7 bases and J by 5 bases, leaving 8 bases between them. The CDR3 length is 12 residues. The DNA of the CDR3 is TGTGCCAGCAAGGGGGTTACCGGGGAGCTGTTTTTT. It is translated as CASKGVTGELFF.

The chain recombines TRBV18 with TRBJ1-1, with 10 bases fitting TRBD1. This CDR3 contains 15 residues. CDR1 is KGHSH, CDR2 LQKENI, per germline. V was clipped by 3 bases and J by 5 bases; unmatched bases: 6. CDR3 amino acids: CASSPSTGGRTEAFF. The CDR3 coding sequence is TGTGCCAGCTCACCTTCGACAGGGGGCAGAACTGAAGCTTTCTTT. Together with reference TRBV18 and TRBJ1-1, the CDR3 gives the full variable domain: NAGVMQNPRHLVRRRGQEARLRCSPMKGHSHVYWYRQLPEEGLKFMVYLQKENIIDESGMPKERFSAEFPKEGPSILRIQQVVRGDSAAYFCASSPSTGGRTEAFFGQGTRLTVV.

The chain combines TRBV29-1 with TRBJ2-5; 8 positions agree with TRBD2. CDR1 is SQVTM, CDR2 ANQGSEA, per germline. CDR3 length: 14 residues. V lost 0 bases, J lost 5 bases, and 5 bases stayed unmatched. The CDR3: CSVEDREGSETQYF. The CDR3 DNA follows: TGCAGCGTTGAAGATCGGGAGGGTTCTGAGACCCAGTACTTC.

This sequence joins TRBV9 and TRBJ2-3; tentative D call: TRBD2 (7 bases). Germline V gene sequence: CDR1 SGDLS, CDR2 YYNGEE. The CDR3 is 16 amino acids. The germline V and J ends were trimmed by 0 bases and 3 bases, with 14 bases remaining between them. The chain's CDR3 is CASSVGGGVRTDTQYF. CDR3 nucleotide sequence: TGTGCCAGCAGCGTAGGGGGGGGCGTAAGGACAGATACGCAGTATTTT.

The chain joins TRBV8-2 to TRBJ2-3; the table's D gene call, TRBD2, was not cross checked with the DNA. TRBV8-2 is a pseudogene. The CDR3 consists of 14 residues. The chain's CDR3 is CGSTSGGNTDTQYF. The CDR3 nucleotides read TGTGGCAGCACATCGGGAGGTAACACAGATACGCAGTATTTT.

The chain recombines TRBV7-2 with TRBJ1-2; 8 nucleotides match TRBD1. The CDR3 has 15 residues. The J segment lost 5 bases and the V segment lost 3 bases, leaving 8 bases of the junction unmatched. The germline CDR1 and CDR2 sequences are SGHTA and FQGNSA. The CDR3, as DNA: TGTGCCAGCAGCTTTTCGACAGGGGAGGGATATGGCTACACCTTC. Amino acid sequence: CASSFSTGEGYGYTF.

This clone was observed a few times. The chain couples TRBV2 to TRBJ2-7, with D maybe TRBD1 (6 bases). In germline, CDR1 is SNHLY, CDR2 FYNNEI. The CDR3 has 11 residues. With 6 bases removed from V and 6 bases from J, the gap between germline ends came to 9 bases. The CDR3 here is CASRGAGEQYF. In DNA form, the CDR3 reads TGTGCCAGCAGGGGGGCCGGCGAGCAGTACTTC.

The gene calls are TRBV4-1 and TRBJ2-7, with 10 bases aligning to TRBD1. This CDR3 region has 15 residues. CDR1 is MGHRA, CDR2 YSYEKL, per germline. Trimming removed 4 bases from V and 0 bases from J; junction bases left unmatched: 3. The CDR3 coding sequence is TGCGCCAGCAGCCCGGGACAGGGGCCCTCCTACGAGCAGTACTTC. Translation: CASSPGQGPSYEQYF.

V usage is TRBV5-4 and J usage is TRBJ2-7, with 9 positions matching TRBD2. Trimming cost V 0 bases and J 2 bases; bases outside gene matches: 3. The V gene's germline CDR1 is SGHNT and CDR2 YYREEE (reference sequence). This CDR3 is 15 amino acids long. CDR3 bases: TGTGCCAGCAGCTTGGAATGGACTAGCGCCTACGAGCAGTACTTC. Its protein product is CASSLEWTSAYEQYF.

This clone was picked up a small number of times. This chain joins TRBV5-1 and TRBJ2-1; TRBD1 might be the D (5 bases). The CDR3 runs to 16 residues. V was pared by 4 bases and J by 2 bases, with 16 bases between. The V gene's germline CDR1 is SGHRS and CDR2 YFSETQ. For the CDR3, the DNA is TGCGCCAGCAGCCTTCCACAACCGACAGCCTACAATGAGCAGTTCTTC. Protein product: CASSLPQPTAYNEQFF.

The sample holds a few counts of this clone. This chain joins TRBV18 and TRBJ1-1; 8 nucleotides agree with TRBD1. The CDR3 contains 15 residues. CDR1 and CDR2 from the germline V gene are KGHSH and LQKENI. V shed 1 base and J 4 bases; nucleotides not matched to a gene: 5. The CDR3 DNA sequence: TGTGCCAGCTCACCACTTGTCGGACAGGGCACTGAAGCTTTCTTT. This codes for CASSPLVGQGTEAFF.